This record concerns one T cell receptor (beta chain) sequence. This table comes from immunoSEQ multiplex PCR, and its TCRdb copy is limited to in-frame clones, with some not included. The sample comprises about 210,000 clones, approximately 84% of which are singletons, and 6.5% to 9% rests with the top ten. The sample comes from a study of blood T cell repertoires in COVID-19. Study information: The United States, Italy and Spain supplied acute and convalescent COVID-19 samples. PBMCs, B-cell-depleted T cells, or T cells provided the cDNA or gDNA that made up the material.

The V end was cut by 5 bases, the J end by 0 bases, with 11 bases between. Germline loops: CDR1 SEHNR, CDR2 FQNEAQ (reference sequence). The CDR3 contains 15 residues. This receptor was identified in a woman in her fifties or sixties with active or convalescent COVID-19. The chain uses TRBV7-9 and TRBJ1-3; no clear D gene. The material sequenced was peripheral blood. CDR3: CASSQAGNSGNTIYF. CDR3 sequence (DNA): TGTGCCAGCAGCCAGGCCGGGAACTCTGGAAACACCATATATTTT.